This TCR beta chain derives from a study of blood T cell repertoires in COVID-19. From germline, CDR1 is SGHRS and CDR2 YFSETQ. The CDR3 spans 15 residues. The V segment lost 4 bases and the J segment 0 bases; nucleotides outside the gene matches: 5. The data were produced by immunoSEQ multiplex PCR, yet TCRdb's version contains in-frame clones alone and is incomplete. The repertoire holds about 480,000 clones, with approximately 87% as singletons. V is TRBV5-1 and J is TRBJ1-1, with 8 nucleotides matching TRBD1. This receptor was obtained from a woman in her 40s who had recovered from COVID-19. The sample taken for sequencing was PBMCs or T cells enriched from blood (not recorded which). CDR3 DNA sequence: TGCGCCAGCAGCCCGGGGGACAGGCTGAACACTGAAGCTTTCTTT. Amino acids: CASSPGDRLNTEAFF. Based on the CDR3 plus reference TRBV5-1 and TRBJ1-1, the full variable domain is KAGVTQTPRYLIKTRGQQVTLSCSPISGHRSVSWYQQTPGQGLQFLFEYFSETQRNKGNFPGRFSGRQFSNSRSEMNVSTLELGDSALYLCASSPGDRLNTEAFFGQGTRLTVV.